This T cell receptor beta chain is from a study of blood T cell repertoires in COVID-19. At the level of the study: Both acute and convalescent COVID-19 samples were obtained from the United States, Italy and Spain. PBMCs, B-cell-depleted T cells, or T cells provided the cDNA or gDNA that made up the material.

Under the authors' procedure: Estimates of nucleated cell counts were drawn from the amplification of reference gene primers. The repertoire was sequenced with immunoSEQ multiplex PCR; TCRdb's copy has only in-frame clones and lacks some. V and J calls and clone size come straight from that table; D and trimming were deduced from the DNA. Of 200,000 to 300,000 clones in the sample, 80% to 85% were seen once. This CDR3 has 14 amino acids. Germline loops: CDR1 ENHRY, CDR2 SYGVKD. J lost 3 bases, V lost 11 bases, and 11 bases had no gene match. The chain couples TRBV10-3 to TRBJ2-3; 7 bases line up with TRBD1. This TCR came from an older woman with active or convalescent COVID-19. Input material: peripheral blood. CDR3 loop: CAAQAQGVTDTQYF. The CDR3, as DNA: TGTGCCGCCCAAGCGCAGGGGGTAACAGATACGCAGTATTTT.